This T cell receptor (beta chain) was documented in a study of shared clonotypes between healthy human individuals. This CDR3 is built from 16 residues. Germline assignment: CDR1 SGHDT and CDR2 YYEEEE. V gave up 4 bases and J gave up 2 bases; unmatched junction bases: 4. Worth noting for this clone: Distinct nucleotide sequences in the sample also encode this CDR3.

At a deep level, the assay was run. The repertoire was sequenced with immunoSEQ multiplex PCR; TCRdb's copy has only in-frame clones and lacks some. The sample has about 2 million clones; 85% to 95% are singletons. This TCR derives from a man between 18 and 35 years old in good health. The chain employs TRBV5-6 and TRBJ2-3; the match to TRBD2 covers 13 bases. Sequencing was done on a sample of naive CD4+ T cells sorted from blood. Sample subset: CD45RA+ positively selected. The CDR3 sequence: CASSLGLAGTTDTQYF. The CDR3 DNA sequence: TGTGCCAGCAGCCTGGGACTAGCGGGAACCACAGATACGCAGTATTTT.